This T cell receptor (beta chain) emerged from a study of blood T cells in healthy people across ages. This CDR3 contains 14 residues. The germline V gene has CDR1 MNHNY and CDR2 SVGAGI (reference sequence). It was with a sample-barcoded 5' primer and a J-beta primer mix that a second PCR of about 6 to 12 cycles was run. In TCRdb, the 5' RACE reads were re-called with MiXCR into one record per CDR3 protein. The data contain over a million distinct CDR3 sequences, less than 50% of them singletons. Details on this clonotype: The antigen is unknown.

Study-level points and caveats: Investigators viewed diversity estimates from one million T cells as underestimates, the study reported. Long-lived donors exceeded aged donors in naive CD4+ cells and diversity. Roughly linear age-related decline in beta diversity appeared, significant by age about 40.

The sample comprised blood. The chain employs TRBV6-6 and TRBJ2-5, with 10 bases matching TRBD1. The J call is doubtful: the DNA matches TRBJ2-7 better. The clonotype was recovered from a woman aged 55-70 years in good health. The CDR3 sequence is CASTSPGQGSEQYF. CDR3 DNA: TGTGCCAGCACCAGTCCGGGACAGGGGTCCGAGCAGTACTTC.